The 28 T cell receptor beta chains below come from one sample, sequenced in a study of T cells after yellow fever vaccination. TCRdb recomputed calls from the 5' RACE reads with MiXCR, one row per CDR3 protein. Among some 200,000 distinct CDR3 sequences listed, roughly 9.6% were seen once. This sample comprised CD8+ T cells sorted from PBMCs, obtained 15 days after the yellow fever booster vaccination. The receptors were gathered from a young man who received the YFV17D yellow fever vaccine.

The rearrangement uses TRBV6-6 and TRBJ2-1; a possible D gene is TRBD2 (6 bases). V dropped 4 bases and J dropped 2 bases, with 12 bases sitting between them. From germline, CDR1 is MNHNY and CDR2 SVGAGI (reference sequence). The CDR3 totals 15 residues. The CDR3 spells CASSWRATTYNEQFF. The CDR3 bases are TGTGCCAGCAGTTGGAGGGCGACTACCTACAATGAGCAGTTCTTC.

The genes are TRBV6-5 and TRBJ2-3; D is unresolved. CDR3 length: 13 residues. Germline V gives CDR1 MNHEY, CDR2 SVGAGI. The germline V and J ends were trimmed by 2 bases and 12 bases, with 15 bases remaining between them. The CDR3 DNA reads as TGTGCCAGCAGTTACGGTGGCGACGGGTTCCAGTATTTT. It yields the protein CASSYGGDGFQYF.

The CDR3 nucleotides read TGCGCCAGCAGCTTGGATCTGGGTTTGGACACTGAAGCTTTCTTT. This translates into CASSLDLGLDTEAFF. The chain recombines TRBV5-1 with TRBJ1-1, with D unclear. The germline CDR1 and CDR2 sequences are SGHRS and YFSETQ. V shed 0 bases and J shed 3 bases, with 12 bases lying between them. CDR3 length: 15 residues.

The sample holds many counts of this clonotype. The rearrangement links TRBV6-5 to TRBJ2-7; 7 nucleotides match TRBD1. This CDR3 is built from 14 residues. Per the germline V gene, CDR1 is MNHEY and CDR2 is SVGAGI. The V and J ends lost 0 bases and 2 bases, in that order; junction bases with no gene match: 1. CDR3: CASSYSQGAYEQYV. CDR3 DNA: TGTGCCAGCAGTTACTCGCAGGGGGCCTACGAGCAGTACGTC.

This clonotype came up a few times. CDR3 nucleotides: TGTGCCAGCAGACCCTCCGGGAGGCCGATGAACACTGAAGCTTTCTTT. Translation gives CASRPSGRPMNTEAFF. The rearrangement links TRBV27 to TRBJ1-1; D remains unclear. Germline lookup yields CDR1 MNHEY and CDR2 SMNVEV (reference sequence). V dropped 6 bases and J dropped 0 bases, with 17 bases sitting between them. This CDR3 contains 16 residues.

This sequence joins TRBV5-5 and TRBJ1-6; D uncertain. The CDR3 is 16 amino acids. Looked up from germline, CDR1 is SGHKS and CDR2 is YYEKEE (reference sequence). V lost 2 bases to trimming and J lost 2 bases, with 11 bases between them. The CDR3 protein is CASSFSWAPYNSPLHF. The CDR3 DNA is TGTGCCAGCAGCTTTTCATGGGCCCCCTATAATTCACCCCTCCACTTT.

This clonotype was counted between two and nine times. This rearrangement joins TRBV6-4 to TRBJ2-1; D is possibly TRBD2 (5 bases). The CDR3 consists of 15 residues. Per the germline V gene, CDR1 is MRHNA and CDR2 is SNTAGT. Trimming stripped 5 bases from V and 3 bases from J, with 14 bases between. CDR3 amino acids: CASSSGEGDYNEQFF. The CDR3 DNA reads TGTGCCAGCAGTTCCGGAGAGGGTGACTACAATGAGCAGTTCTTC.

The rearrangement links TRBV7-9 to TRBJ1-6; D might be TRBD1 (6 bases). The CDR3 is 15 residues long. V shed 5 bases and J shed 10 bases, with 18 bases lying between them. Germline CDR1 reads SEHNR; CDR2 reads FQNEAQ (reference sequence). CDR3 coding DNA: TGTGCCAGCAGCCTATCCGGGACTCAGGGGTCACCCCTCCACTTT. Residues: CASSLSGTQGSPLHF.

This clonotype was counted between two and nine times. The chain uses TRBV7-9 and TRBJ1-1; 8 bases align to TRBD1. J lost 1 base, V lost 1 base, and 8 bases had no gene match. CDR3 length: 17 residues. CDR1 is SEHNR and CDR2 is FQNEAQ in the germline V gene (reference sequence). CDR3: CASSLGQGARSNTEAFF. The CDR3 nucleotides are TGTGCCAGCAGCTTAGGGCAGGGGGCGAGGTCGAACACTGAAGCTTTCTTT.

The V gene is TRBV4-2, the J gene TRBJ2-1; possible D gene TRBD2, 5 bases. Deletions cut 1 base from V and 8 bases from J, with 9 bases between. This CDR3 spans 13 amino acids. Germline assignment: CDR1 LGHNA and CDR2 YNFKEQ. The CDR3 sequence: CASSQVEGHEQFF. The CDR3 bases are TGTGCCAGCAGCCAAGTTGAGGGCCATGAGCAGTTCTTC.

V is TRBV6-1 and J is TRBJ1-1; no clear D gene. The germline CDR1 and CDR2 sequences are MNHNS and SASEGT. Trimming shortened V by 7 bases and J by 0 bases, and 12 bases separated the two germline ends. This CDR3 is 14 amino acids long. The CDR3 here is CASTSDGLNTEAFF. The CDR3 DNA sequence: TGTGCCAGCACATCGGACGGATTGAACACTGAAGCTTTCTTT.

CDR3: CASSEGESGGIFF. The CDR3 bases are TGTGCCAGCAGTGAGGGCGAAAGCGGGGGGATTTTCTTC. This chain uses TRBV6-4 with TRBJ2-1, with 9 bases aligning to TRBD2. Germline CDR1 is MRHNA and CDR2 is SNTAGT. This CDR3 is built from 13 residues. J was trimmed by 16 bases and V by 3 bases; bases with no gene match: 10.

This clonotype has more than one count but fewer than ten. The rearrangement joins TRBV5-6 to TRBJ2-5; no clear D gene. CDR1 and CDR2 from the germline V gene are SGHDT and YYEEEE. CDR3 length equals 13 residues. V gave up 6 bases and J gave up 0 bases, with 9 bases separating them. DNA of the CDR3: TGTGCCAGCACTGAGAGCCACCAAGAGACCCAGTACTTC. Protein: CASTESHQETQYF.

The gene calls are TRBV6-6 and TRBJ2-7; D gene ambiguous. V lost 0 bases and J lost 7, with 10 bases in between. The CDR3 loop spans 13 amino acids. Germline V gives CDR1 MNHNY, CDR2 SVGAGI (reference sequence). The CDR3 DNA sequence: TGTGCCAGCAGTTACTCGCCAGGATGGGAGCAGTACGTC. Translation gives CASSYSPGWEQYV.

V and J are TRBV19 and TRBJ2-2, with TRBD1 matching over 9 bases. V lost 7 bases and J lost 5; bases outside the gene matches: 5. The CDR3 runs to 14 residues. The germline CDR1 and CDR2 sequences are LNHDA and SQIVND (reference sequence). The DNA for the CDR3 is TGTGCCAGTACCCGGACAGGGGTAACCGGGGAGCTGTTTTTT. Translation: CASTRTGVTGELFF.

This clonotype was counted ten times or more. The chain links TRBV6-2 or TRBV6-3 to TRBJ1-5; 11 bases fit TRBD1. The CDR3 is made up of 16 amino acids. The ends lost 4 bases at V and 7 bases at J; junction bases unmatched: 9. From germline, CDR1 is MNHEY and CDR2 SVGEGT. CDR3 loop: CASSSQDRGPGQPQHF. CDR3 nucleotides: TGTGCCAGCAGTTCTCAGGACAGGGGGCCGGGGCAGCCCCAGCATTTT.

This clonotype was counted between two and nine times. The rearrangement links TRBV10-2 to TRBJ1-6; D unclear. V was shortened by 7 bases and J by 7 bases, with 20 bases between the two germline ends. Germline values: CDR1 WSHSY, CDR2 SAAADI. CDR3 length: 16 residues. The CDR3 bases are TGCGCCAGCACCCCGGGGAGGGCCGGACCGAATTCACCCCTCCACTTT. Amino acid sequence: CASTPGRAGPNSPLHF.

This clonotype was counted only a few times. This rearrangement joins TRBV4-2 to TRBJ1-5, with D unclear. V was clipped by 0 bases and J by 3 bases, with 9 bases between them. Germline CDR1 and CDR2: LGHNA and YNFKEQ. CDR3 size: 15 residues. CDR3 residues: CASSQDIGDNQPQHF. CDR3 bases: TGTGCCAGCAGCCAAGATATCGGGGACAATCAGCCCCAGCATTTT.

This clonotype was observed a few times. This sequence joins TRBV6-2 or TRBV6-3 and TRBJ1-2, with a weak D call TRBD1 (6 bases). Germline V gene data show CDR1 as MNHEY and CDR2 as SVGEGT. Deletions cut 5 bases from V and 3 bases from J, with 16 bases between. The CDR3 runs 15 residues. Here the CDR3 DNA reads TGTGCCAGCAGTGAAGAGGAACAGGGCTACTATGGCTACACCTTC. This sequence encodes CASSEEEQGYYGYTF.

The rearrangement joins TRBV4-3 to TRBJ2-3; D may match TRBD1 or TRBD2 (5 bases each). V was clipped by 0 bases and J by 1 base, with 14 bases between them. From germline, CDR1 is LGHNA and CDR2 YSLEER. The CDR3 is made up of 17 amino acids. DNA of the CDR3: TGCGCCAGCAGCCAAGACCTAAGTAGGGGAGGCACAGATACGCAGTATTTT. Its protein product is CASSQDLSRGGTDTQYF.

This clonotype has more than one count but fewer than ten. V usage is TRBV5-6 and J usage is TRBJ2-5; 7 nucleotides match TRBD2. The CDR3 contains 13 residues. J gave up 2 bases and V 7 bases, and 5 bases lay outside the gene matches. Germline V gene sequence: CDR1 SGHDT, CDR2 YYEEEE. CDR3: CASSGGYQETQYF. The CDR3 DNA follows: TGTGCCAGCTCCGGGGGGTATCAAGAGACCCAGTACTTC. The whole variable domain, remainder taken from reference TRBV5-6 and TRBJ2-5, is DAGVTQSPTHLIKTRGQQVTLRCSPKSGHDTVSWYQQALGQGPQFIFQYYEEEERQRGNFPDRFSGHQFPNYSSELNVNALLLGDSALYLCASSGGYQETQYFGPGTRLLVL.

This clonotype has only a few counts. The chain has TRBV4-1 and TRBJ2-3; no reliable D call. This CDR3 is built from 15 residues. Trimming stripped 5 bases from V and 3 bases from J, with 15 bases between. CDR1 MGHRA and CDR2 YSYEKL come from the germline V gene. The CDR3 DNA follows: TGCGCCAGCAGCTACCCGGCAGACGGGACAGATACGCAGTATTTT. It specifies CASSYPADGTDTQYF.

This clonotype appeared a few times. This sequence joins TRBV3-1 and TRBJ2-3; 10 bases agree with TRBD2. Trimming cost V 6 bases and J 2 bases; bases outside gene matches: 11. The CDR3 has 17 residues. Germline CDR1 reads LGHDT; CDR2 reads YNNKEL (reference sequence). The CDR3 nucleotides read TGTGCCAGCAGGCAAACGGTAGCGGGGGGACACACAGATACGCAGTATTTT. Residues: CASRQTVAGGHTDTQYF.

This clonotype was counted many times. CDR3 in amino acids: CASSGGDAPIQPQHF. The DNA of the CDR3 is TGTGCCAGCAGCGGGGGGGACGCCCCAATCCAGCCCCAGCATTTT. This chain connects TRBV9 to TRBJ1-5; D is possibly TRBD1 (5 bases). Germline CDR1 and CDR2: SGDLS and YYNGEE. With 3 bases removed from V and 7 bases from J, the gap between germline ends came to 17 bases. The CDR3 spans 15 residues.

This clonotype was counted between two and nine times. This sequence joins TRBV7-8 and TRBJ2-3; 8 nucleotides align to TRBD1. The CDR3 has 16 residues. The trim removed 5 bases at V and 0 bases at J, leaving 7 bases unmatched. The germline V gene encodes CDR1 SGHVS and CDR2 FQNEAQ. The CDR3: CASSTRGLTSTDTQYF. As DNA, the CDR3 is TGTGCCAGCAGCACCAGGGGGCTTACTAGCACAGATACGCAGTATTTT.

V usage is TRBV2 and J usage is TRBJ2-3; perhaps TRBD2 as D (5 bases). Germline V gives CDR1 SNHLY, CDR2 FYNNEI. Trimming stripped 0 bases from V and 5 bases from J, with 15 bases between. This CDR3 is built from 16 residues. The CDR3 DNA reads TGTGCCAGCAGTGAAGCACGCGGCGGGCTTTTAGATACGCAGTATTTT. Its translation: CASSEARGGLLDTQYF. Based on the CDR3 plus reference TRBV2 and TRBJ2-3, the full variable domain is EPEVTQTPSHQVTQMGQEVILRCVPISNHLYFYWYRQILGQKVEFLVSFYNNEISEKSEIFDDQFSVERPDGSNFTLKIRSTKLEDSAMYFCASSEARGGLLDTQYFGPGTRLTVL.

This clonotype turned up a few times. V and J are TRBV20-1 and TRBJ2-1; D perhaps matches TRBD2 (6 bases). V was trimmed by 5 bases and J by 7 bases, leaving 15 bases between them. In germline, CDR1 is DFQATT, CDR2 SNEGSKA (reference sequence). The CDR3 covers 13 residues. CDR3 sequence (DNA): TGCAGTGCTCCCCTCTCTAGCGTTAATGAGCAGTTCTTC. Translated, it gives CSAPLSSVNEQFF.

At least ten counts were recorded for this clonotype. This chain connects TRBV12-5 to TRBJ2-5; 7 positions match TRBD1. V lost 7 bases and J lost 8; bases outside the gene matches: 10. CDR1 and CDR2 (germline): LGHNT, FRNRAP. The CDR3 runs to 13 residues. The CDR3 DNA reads TGTGCTAGTGTTCCCGACAGGGAGTATACCCAGTACTTC. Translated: CASVPDREYTQYF.